These 18 T cell receptor beta chains share one sample of origin, sequenced in a study of early T cells in non-severe SARS-CoV-2 infection. Each CDR3 protein is one row after TCRdb ran MiXCR on the 5' RACE reads. The data show approximately 100,000 distinct CDR3 sequences, 14% seen once. Source material: whole blood. The receptors were gathered from an adult who was a healthcare worker with PCR-confirmed SARS-CoV-2 infection or an uninfected control (not recorded which).

V gene TRBV6-6 combines with J gene TRBJ1-1; 8 bases map to TRBD1. The CDR3 loop spans 15 amino acids. With V trimmed by 11 bases and J by 5 bases, 16 bases remained unmatched. Germline loops: CDR1 MNHNY, CDR2 SVGAGI (reference sequence). The CDR3 protein is CASRQTGAKATEAFF. As DNA, the CDR3 is TGTGCCTCACGCCAGACAGGGGCAAAAGCGACTGAAGCTTTCTTT.

This clonotype has at least ten counts. The chain joins TRBV20-1 to TRBJ2-5, with no clear D. Per the germline V gene, CDR1 is DFQATT and CDR2 is SNEGSKA (reference sequence). Trimming stripped 8 bases from V and 2 bases from J, with 9 bases between. CDR3 length: 11 residues. The CDR3 bases are TGCAGTCCGAAGGAGCAAGAGACCCAGTACTTC. Protein: CSPKEQETQYF.

The rearrangement links TRBV20-1 to TRBJ2-7; the D is unclear. V was clipped by 5 bases and J by 7 bases, with 15 bases between them. The germline gives CDR1 DFQATT, CDR2 SNEGSKA (reference sequence). The CDR3 covers 12 residues. The CDR3 protein is CSADPGVREQYF. As DNA, the CDR3 is TGCAGTGCTGACCCCGGCGTGCGGGAGCAGTACTTC.

The chain employs TRBV7-3 and TRBJ2-3; D uncertain. The CDR3 length is 12 residues. V lost 5 bases and J lost 5, with 8 bases in between. Per germline, CDR1 SGHTA and CDR2 FQGTGA. DNA for the CDR3: TGTGCCAGCAGCGGATTAGGAGATACGCAGTATTTT. This codes for CASSGLGDTQYF.

This clonotype appeared many times. The chain recombines TRBV5-1 with TRBJ1-4; 7 nucleotides line up with TRBD1. V shed 1 base and J 4 bases; nucleotides not matched to a gene: 4. The CDR3 has 15 amino acids. CDR1 SGHRS and CDR2 YFSETQ come from the germline V gene. The CDR3 DNA reads TGCGCCAGCAGCTTGAGCCAGGGGGATAATGAAAAACTGTTTTTT. This translates into CASSLSQGDNEKLFF.

This clonotype was found many times. The gene calls are TRBV30 and TRBJ1-1; D not resolved. The CDR3 has 15 residues. Looked up from germline, CDR1 is GTSNPN and CDR2 is SVGIG (reference sequence). V shed 0 bases and J shed 4 bases, with 15 bases lying between them. The CDR3 is CAWSVTRGWATEAFF. CDR3 nucleotides: TGTGCCTGGAGTGTAACCCGGGGATGGGCCACTGAAGCTTTCTTT.

This chain links TRBV7-9 with TRBJ1-1, with TRBD1 identical over 9 bases. Trimming took 1 base from V and 1 from J; bases not matched to a gene: 10. Per germline, CDR1 SEHNR and CDR2 FQNEAQ (reference sequence). The CDR3 loop spans 18 amino acids. The CDR3, as DNA: TGTGCCAGCAGCTTAGGAAAAGGGACAGGGAGTACGAACACTGAAGCTTTCTTT. Translated, it gives CASSLGKGTGSTNTEAFF.

This clonotype was detected many times. The chain couples TRBV29-1 to TRBJ1-1; tentative D call: TRBD1 (5 bases). CDR1 and CDR2 from the germline V gene are SQVTM and ANQGSEA. Trimming shortened V by 7 bases and J by 4 bases, and 7 bases separated the two germline ends. CDR3 length equals 10 residues. CDR3 in DNA: TGCAGCGGGGGGAGCACTGAAGCTTTCTTT. Translated, it gives CSGGSTEAFF.

The gene calls are TRBV28 and TRBJ2-7; 7 nucleotides match TRBD1. Germline V CDR1 and CDR2: MDHEN, SYDVKM. This CDR3 has 13 residues. V shed 7 bases, J shed 4 bases, and the junction held 7 bases outside the gene matches. CDR3 amino acids: CASNRDRPYEQYF. DNA of the CDR3: TGTGCCAGCAACCGGGACAGACCATACGAGCAGTACTTC.

This clonotype was seen ten or more times. The gene calls are TRBV12-3 or TRBV12-4 and TRBJ2-2, with D hard to call. V dropped 2 bases and J dropped 6 bases, with 7 bases sitting between them. The CDR3 loop spans 13 amino acids. In DNA, the CDR3 is TGTGCCAGCAGTTTACGGGTGTCCGGGGAGCTGTTTTTT. Its translation is CASSLRVSGELFF.

This clonotype has at least ten counts. The chain employs TRBV28 and TRBJ1-2; D perhaps matches TRBD1 (5 bases). V was shortened by 8 bases and J by 8 bases, with 12 bases between the two germline ends. The CDR3 consists of 11 residues. Per the germline V gene, CDR1 is MDHEN and CDR2 is SYDVKM. CDR3: CASGGARGYTF. The CDR3 region has the DNA TGTGCCAGCGGCGGGGCCCGAGGCTACACCTTC.

The V call is TRBV11-2, the J call TRBJ2-3; TRBD2 aligns across 7 bases. Germline CDR1 reads SGHAT; CDR2 reads FQNNGV. The V and J ends lost 5 bases and 1 base, in that order; junction bases with no gene match: 12. This CDR3 spans 17 amino acids. CDR3 protein: CASSPLGGDYGTDTQYF. The CDR3 region has the DNA TGTGCCAGCAGCCCCCTTGGGGGGGACTACGGCACAGATACGCAGTATTTT. The full variable domain, its missing parts supplied by reference TRBV11-2 and TRBJ2-3, is EAGVAQSPRYKIIEKRQSVAFWCNPISGHATLYWYQQILGQGPKLLIQFQNNGVVDDSQLPKDRFSAERLKGVDSTLKIQPAKLEDSAVYLCASSPLGGDYGTDTQYFGPGTRLTVL.

This clonotype was seen a few times. The V call is TRBV7-2, the J call TRBJ2-3, with 7 bases fitting TRBD2. With V trimmed by 5 bases and J by 1 base, 9 bases remained unmatched. CDR3 size: 16 residues. In germline, CDR1 is SGHTA, CDR2 FQGNSA. The CDR3 spells CASSPAGGGGTDTQYF. The DNA of the CDR3 is TGTGCCAGCAGCCCGGCTGGCGGGGGAGGCACAGATACGCAGTATTTT. Using reference TRBV7-2 and TRBJ2-3 for the parts outside the CDR3, the full variable domain is GAGVSQSPSNKVTEKGKDVELRCDPISGHTALYWYRQSLGQGLEFLIYFQGNSAPDKSGLPSDRFSAERTGGSVSTLTIQRTQQEDSAVYLCASSPAGGGGTDTQYFGPGTRLTVL.

The chain employs TRBV7-2 and TRBJ2-5, with 12 bases fitting TRBD2. Trimming at V came to 2 bases and at J to 9 bases, leaving 4 bases not matched to a gene. This CDR3 comprises 14 residues. CDR1 is SGHTA and CDR2 is FQGNSA in the germline V gene. Here the CDR3 reads CASSLRTSGAPQYF. CDR3 coding DNA: TGTGCCAGCAGCTTAAGGACTAGCGGGGCGCCCCAGTACTTC.

This clonotype was counted only a few times. The rearrangement joins TRBV9 to TRBJ2-7, with D possibly matching TRBD2 (7 bases). Germline lookup yields CDR1 SGDLS and CDR2 YYNGEE. The CDR3 consists of 15 residues. Trimming removed 0 bases from V and 1 base from J, with 11 bases in between. The CDR3 loop reads CASSVEGGESYEQYF. The CDR3 DNA sequence: TGTGCCAGCAGCGTAGAAGGGGGGGAGTCCTACGAGCAGTACTTC. The full variable domain, in which reference TRBV9 and TRBJ2-7 provide the parts outside the CDR3, is DSGVTQTPKHLITATGQRVTLRCSPRSGDLSVYWYQQSLDQGLQFLIQYYNGEERAKGNILERFSAQQFPDLHSELNLSSLELGDSALYFCASSVEGGESYEQYFGPGTRLTVT.

This clonotype was detected ten times or more. The chain combines TRBV20-1 with TRBJ1-4, with 7 bases aligning to TRBD1. The CDR3 runs to 17 residues. The germline V gene encodes CDR1 DFQATT and CDR2 SNEGSKA (reference sequence). J lost 4 bases, V lost 3 bases, and 14 bases had no gene match. The CDR3 coding sequence is TGCAGTGCTAGTTCAATCACCGGGACAGCCTTTAATGAAAAACTGTTTTTT. It translates to CSASSITGTAFNEKLFF.

This clonotype was counted only a few times. V usage is TRBV27 and J usage is TRBJ2-6; 10 positions agree with TRBD1. Germline V gives CDR1 MNHEY, CDR2 SMNVEV (reference sequence). V lost 5 bases and J lost 4; bases outside the gene matches: 8. The CDR3 consists of 17 residues. The CDR3 region is CASSRGTGVSGANVLTF. CDR3 DNA sequence: TGTGCCAGCAGTCGCGGGACAGGGGTTTCGGGGGCCAACGTCCTGACTTTC.

The chain is built from TRBV4-1 and TRBJ1-1; D call uncertain. Between the trimmed V and J ends, which lost 4 bases and 6 bases, there was a span of 12 bases. Germline CDR1 is MGHRA and CDR2 is YSYEKL. This CDR3 has 13 amino acids. The CDR3 sequence is CASSPLGVSEAFF. CDR3 DNA: TGCGCCAGCAGCCCCTTGGGAGTTTCTGAAGCTTTCTTT.